These 20 T cell receptor beta chains were all obtained from the same sample, sequenced in a study of OX40 agonist ivuxolimab in advanced cancers. Profiled with immunoSEQ multiplex PCR; TCRdb holds only in-frame clones, not every one. The top ten hold roughly 18% of the sample, which has some 35,000 clones, 84% seen once. The source material was CD4+ or CD8+ T cells sorted from blood, sampled in a trial of the OX40 agonist ivuxolimab. The receptors shown here come from an adult with an advanced solid tumor such as melanoma, head and neck, liver or kidney cancer.

V and J are TRBV5-1 and TRBJ2-7; possibly TRBD1 for D (6 bases). Germline CDR1 SGHRS, CDR2 YFSETQ. The V and J ends lost 4 bases and 3 bases respectively, with 17 bases between them. This CDR3 is 15 amino acids long. CDR3 DNA sequence: TGCGCCAGCAGCCCCAGACCGGGACAAATCTACGAGCAGTACTTC. Its protein product is CASSPRPGQIYEQYF. Drawing the rest from reference TRBV5-1 and TRBJ2-7, the complete variable domain is KAGVTQTPRYLIKTRGQQVTLSCSPISGHRSVSWYQQTPGQGLQFLFEYFSETQRNKGNFPGRFSGRQFSNSRSEMNVSTLELGDSALYLCASSPRPGQIYEQYFGPGTRLTVT.

The V and J genes are TRBV4-3 and TRBJ1-1; D gene ambiguous. Looked up from germline, CDR1 is LGHNA and CDR2 is YSLEER. The length of the CDR3 is 13 residues. Trimming shortened V by 4 bases and J by 8 bases, and 14 bases separated the two germline ends. The CDR3, as DNA: TGCGCCAGCAGCCGAGAACCGGGGAGAGAAGCTTTCTTT. This sequence encodes CASSREPGREAFF.

This chain links TRBV27 with TRBJ2-2; possible D gene TRBD1, 5 bases. The CDR3 contains 13 residues. The ends were cut back, 5 bases at V and 5 bases at J, with 9 bases in the middle. Germline assignment: CDR1 MNHEY and CDR2 SMNVEV (reference sequence). The CDR3 loop reads CASSTDRTGELFF. CDR3 nucleotide sequence: TGTGCCAGCAGTACCGACAGAACCGGGGAGCTGTTTTTT.

The chain employs TRBV19 and TRBJ1-2; TRBD1 matches at 10 bases. Losses at the gene ends were 10 bases for V and 2 bases for J; bases not matched to a gene: 7. Germline CDR1 is LNHDA and CDR2 is SQIVND (reference sequence). The CDR3 length is 14 residues. CDR3 loop: CATALGQGNYGYTF. The DNA of the CDR3 is TGTGCCACCGCCCTGGGACAGGGGAACTATGGCTACACCTTC.

This clone was seen once. The chain employs TRBV29-1 and TRBJ2-5; TRBD2 agrees at 11 bases. CDR3 length: 14 residues. Per germline, CDR1 SQVTM and CDR2 ANQGSEA. Germline trimming cut 8 bases from V and 5 bases from J; bases unmatched to any gene: 10. The DNA for the CDR3 is TGCAGCTCCCGACTAGCGGGGACCCGGGAGACCCAGTACTTC. Protein sequence: CSSRLAGTRETQYF.

As regards this clone: The junction and the germline gene differ at one end; a read error may be behind it. The chain recombines TRBV5-6 with TRBJ2-4; the D gene is possibly TRBD2 (5 bases). The CDR3 totals 11 residues. The germline CDR1 and CDR2 sequences are SGHDT and YYEEEE. DNA of the CDR3: TGTGCCAGCAGCTTGGCCGGGATAATCGACTTC. Amino acids: CASSLAGIIDF. Full variable domain (rest looked up from reference TRBV5-6 and TRBJ2-4): DAGVTQSPTHLIKTRGQQVTLRCSPKSGHDTVSWYQQALGQGPQFIFQYYEEEERQRGNFPDRFSGHQFPNYSSELNVNALLLGDSALYLCASSLAGIIDFGAGTRLSVL.

The chain uses TRBV5-8 and TRBJ2-7, with TRBD2 as a possible D gene (5 bases). This CDR3 spans 12 amino acids. Per the germline V gene, CDR1 is SGHTS and CDR2 is YDEGEE. V dropped 2 bases and J dropped 9 bases, with 12 bases sitting between them. The CDR3 DNA follows: TGTGCCAGCAGCTTCGGGGTGGTGAGGCAGTACTTC. This translates into CASSFGVVRQYF.

J is TRBJ2-7 and V is TRBV6-1, with 7 bases matching TRBD1. This CDR3 is 15 amino acids long. V shed 1 base, J shed 1 base, and the junction held 4 bases outside the gene matches. Per germline, CDR1 MNHNS and CDR2 SASEGT. CDR3 residues: CASSEGTGPSYEQYF. The CDR3 region has the DNA TGTGCCAGCAGTGAAGGGACAGGACCGTCCTACGAGCAGTACTTC.

The chain recombines TRBV7-3 with TRBJ2-1; 7 bases align to TRBD1. There are 15 residues in the CDR3. Germline loops: CDR1 SGHTA, CDR2 FQGTGA. Unmatched junction bases numbered 4, after V lost 5 bases and J lost 0 bases. CDR3: CASSGGQSSYNEQFF. The CDR3 DNA follows: TGTGCCAGCAGCGGGGGACAGAGCTCCTACAATGAGCAGTTCTTC.

The chain uses TRBV5-1 and TRBJ2-6, with D perhaps TRBD2 (6 bases). The CDR3 has 15 amino acids. Trimming pared 4 bases from V and 1 base from J, leaving 9 bases between. CDR1 is SGHRS, CDR2 YFSETQ, per germline. CDR3 in DNA: TGCGCCAGCAGCCCACGGGGGTCTGGGGCCAACGTCCTGACTTTC. Amino acids: CASSPRGSGANVLTF. The complete variable domain, with remaining parts taken from reference TRBV5-1 and TRBJ2-6, reads KAGVTQTPRYLIKTRGQQVTLSCSPISGHRSVSWYQQTPGQGLQFLFEYFSETQRNKGNFPGRFSGRQFSNSRSEMNVSTLELGDSALYLCASSPRGSGANVLTFGAGSRLTVL.

This clone was recorded once. V and J are TRBV11-3 and TRBJ2-3; D gene uncertain. The CDR3 has 12 residues. Trimming took off 5 bases at V and 8 bases at J, with 11 bases between the two ends. Germline CDR1 and CDR2: SGHNT and YENEEA. The CDR3 loop reads CASSLTLGTQYF. The CDR3 DNA reads TGTGCCAGCAGCCTAACCCTGGGTACGCAGTATTTT.

V and J are TRBV6-1 and TRBJ2-3; no definite D call. With 3 bases removed from V and 3 bases from J, the gap between germline ends came to 7 bases. This CDR3 has 13 residues. Germline lookup yields CDR1 MNHNS and CDR2 SASEGT. The DNA of the CDR3 is TGTGCCAGCAGTGACCTTCTGACAGATACGCAGTATTTT. Its translation is CASSDLLTDTQYF.

This chain uses TRBV19 with TRBJ2-1, with D possibly matching TRBD2 (6 bases). V was cut by 10 bases and J by 6 bases, with 13 bases left in between. This CDR3 is 12 amino acids long. CDR1 and CDR2 (germline): LNHDA, SQIVND (reference sequence). CDR3 bases: TGTGCCACCCGACTAGGAGGCAATGAGCAGTTCTTC. Protein sequence: CATRLGGNEQFF.

The gene calls are TRBV7-9 and TRBJ1-1; 10 positions agree with TRBD1. Germline CDR1 reads SEHNR; CDR2 reads FQNEAQ (reference sequence). V lost 9 bases and J lost 0; bases outside the gene matches: 7. The CDR3 totals 15 residues. The CDR3 loop reads CASQTGGPMNTEAFF. In DNA form, the CDR3 reads TGTGCCAGTCAGACAGGGGGCCCCATGAACACTGAAGCTTTCTTT.

This chain connects TRBV7-3 to TRBJ1-1; TRBD1 might be the D (5 bases). With 5 bases removed from V and 11 bases from J, the gap between germline ends came to 15 bases. Germline-derived CDR1 and CDR2 are SGHTA and FQGTGA. The CDR3 sequence is 12 residues long. This CDR3 is CASSPREGRAFF. CDR3 DNA: TGTGCCAGCAGCCCCAGGGAGGGGCGGGCTTTCTTT.

This rearrangement joins TRBV20-1 to TRBJ1-2; D unclear. Germline CDR1 is DFQATT and CDR2 is SNEGSKA (reference sequence). This CDR3 is 11 amino acids long. Trimming stripped 6 bases from V and 11 bases from J, with 16 bases between. CDR3 sequence reads: CSAPFDGLYTF. DNA for the CDR3: TGCAGTGCCCCCTTCGACGGGTTGTACACCTTC.

Remarks on this clone: Other DNA sequences within the sample encode an identical CDR3. This chain joins TRBV27 and TRBJ1-2; the match to TRBD1 covers 7 bases. Per germline, CDR1 MNHEY and CDR2 SMNVEV (reference sequence). V dropped 10 bases and J dropped 3; count of bases not matched to a gene: 8. The CDR3 has 13 residues. CDR3 nucleotides: TGTGCCACCCAGGGGGGGGGCTACTATGGCTACACCTTC. Amino acid sequence: CATQGGGYYGYTF.

The chain links TRBV21-1 to TRBJ1-4; the DNA was not compared with TRBD1, the D call given in the table. TRBV21-1 is a known pseudogene. The CDR3 runs to 16 residues. This CDR3 reads CASSAGQPATNEKLFF. The DNA for the CDR3 is TGTGCCAGCAGCGCCGGACAGCCTGCAACTAATGAAAAACTGTTTTTT.

This sequence joins TRBV7-9 and TRBJ2-7; possibly TRBD1 for D (6 bases). This CDR3 comprises 16 residues. The germline gives CDR1 SEHNR, CDR2 FQNEAQ (reference sequence). With 5 bases removed from V and 5 bases from J, the gap between germline ends came to 22 bases. The CDR3, as DNA: TGTGCCAGCAGCCCCCCCGACACAGGGAAGTCCCACGAGCAGTACTTC. Protein: CASSPPDTGKSHEQYF.

The chain recombines TRBV30 with TRBJ2-3; 10 nucleotides line up with TRBD2. The germline CDR1 and CDR2 sequences are GTSNPN and SVGIG (reference sequence). The CDR3 has 14 amino acids. J gave up 4 bases and V 2 bases, and 3 bases lay outside the gene matches. The chain's CDR3 is CAWSFSGGSDTQYF. The CDR3 nucleotides read TGTGCCTGGAGTTTTAGCGGGGGGTCAGATACGCAGTATTTT.